Here is one T cell receptor (beta chain) with its context. Its antigen is not identified. Sorting with CD45RO/CCR7/CD25/CD127/CD95/CD27 yielded naive, central memory, regulatory and stem-like memory CD4+ cells. Sorting gave populations that all exceeded 95% purity. Expressed TCRB transcripts were sequenced because the isolated RNA had all been reverse transcribed beforehand. Sequencing used immunoSEQ multiplex PCR; TCRdb keeps in-frame clones, though not all of them. The sample has roughly 730,000 clones; 10% to 15% are singletons. Germline loops: CDR1 MNHEY, CDR2 SVGAGI. Trimming shortened V by 5 bases and J by 3 bases, and 8 bases separated the two germline ends. The length of the CDR3 is 12 residues. These data are taken from a study of beta chain features in type 1 diabetes. Turning to the study itself: In all, about 110 million sorted cells from all samples were analyzed.

Study-level results: When VDJ junctions were examined, type 1 diabetes patients showed fewer insertions and more deletions. Shorter TCRB CDR3s, moderately but significantly so, marked every one of the four CD4+ subsets in Type 1 diabetes patients.

The specimen was naive CD4+ T cells from blood. The V gene is TRBV6-5, the J gene TRBJ2-7, with D perhaps TRBD1 (5 bases). The receptor comes from a man younger than 35 with type 1 diabetes. This CDR3 reads CASSGTGYEQYF. The DNA of the CDR3 is TGTGCCAGCAGTGGTACAGGCTACGAGCAGTACTTC.